Sequencing of this T cell receptor beta chain was carried out in a study of blood T cells in healthy people across ages (dated by TCRdb to 2014 to 2015). Regarding the study in general: In model experiments, template switching captured roughly one uniquely barcoded TCR beta cDNA molecule for every two T cells. The study measured age-related changes in TCR beta repertoire diversity using deep sequencing normalized with unique cDNA molecular identifiers. Donors were grouped into four age groups: young (average roughly 15 years), middle-aged (roughly 40), aged (over 55) and long-lived (just over 80). Donors of different ages were randomly distributed across sequencing lanes to avoid experimental bias. The study analyzed two additional independent replicas of 1 million unique cDNA reads from the same blood draw for two donors, one aged 18 to 30 and one aged 80 or older. Summary of the overall study and its limitations: There was a strong correlation between observed TCR beta diversity and the percentage of naive T cells measured by flow cytometry. Total diversity estimates from one million sequenced T cells were considered lower bounds and underestimates. Donor CMV infection status was unknown, potentially confounding age-related changes in expanded clonotypes. As age increased, observed TCR beta diversity per million T cells dropped in a roughly linear way, and a significant reduction was already evident by age around 41. Compared with the aged group, the long-lived group had more naive CD4+ T cells, fewer expanded clones and increased TCR diversity, suggesting age selection. Since profiling was done on bulk unsorted PBMCs, naive and antigen-experienced compartments could not be conclusively compared.

Library preparation was by 5' RACE. The data were produced on an Illumina HiSeq 2500. A second PCR of roughly 6 to 11 cycles was run with a J-beta primer mix and a sample-barcoded 5' primer. Each TCR beta cDNA molecule received a unique molecular identifier from a template-switch 5' adaptor carrying 12 random nucleotides. At least 2.5 million CDR3-containing paired-end reads were obtained from each sample. All of the RNA was converted into first-strand cDNA using the Mint cDNA synthesis kit, with a TRBC-specific oligonucleotide serving as the primer. All cDNA was treated with uracil-DNA glycosylase and then went through a first 18-cycle PCR with the universal primers M1SS and BC2_uni_R. In the original analysis: For normalization, 1 million high-quality reads, each with a distinct molecular identifier, were randomly selected from each sample. Instead of being binned into consensus sequences, reads that shared molecular identifiers were thrown out. CDR3 identification, clonotype clustering and error correction used MiTCR with a Q25 quality threshold and the strictest error-elimination algorithm. Lower-bound total TCR beta diversity was estimated with a nonparametric unseen species model using Euler transformation. The public reads were reanalyzed by TCRdb: fastp trimming at Q25, MiXCR alignment, in-frame beta chains only. Identical CDR3 protein sequences are pooled into one entry, listed with their most common genes and DNA. TCRdb assigned the V and J calls; the authors' analysis was not used. Present in this sample are 1.5 million to 1.8 million distinct CDR3 sequences, approximately 39% of which were seen just once. The ten largest clones take up approximately 4.1% of the sample.

The CDR3 contains 12 residues, cysteine and phenylalanine counted. Here the CDR3 DNA is all that survives: 36 bases in frame from base 1. Deletion took 0 bases off V and 9 bases off J, with a span of 7 bases between the germline ends. Taken from the germline V gene, the CDR1 and CDR2 loops are SGHRS and YFSETQ. Donors were about 36 systemically healthy Caucasian individuals from Russia aged roughly 6 to 90 years. Approximately 10 milliliters of peripheral blood were collected from each donor into EDTA-treated Vacutainer tubes. Ficoll-Paque density-gradient centrifugation was used to isolate PBMCs, with at least 7 million per sample. Trizol reagent was used to extract total RNA from PBMCs, with at least 5 micrograms per sample. For every donor, flow cytometry on a PBMC aliquot measured the percentage of naive CD45RAhigh/CD27high T cells. Turning to this clonotype: Its target antigen remains unknown. Base qualities are not at hand, and no much larger clone is one base apart.

The source of this sequence is a woman between 18 and 30 years old in good health. The sequenced material came from blood. This chain joins TRBV5-1 to TRBJ2-1, with no reliable assignment of the D segment. The CDR3 in this case is CASSLAYSEQFF. In nucleotide form, the sequence is TGCGCCAGCAGCTTGGCCTATTCTGAGCAGTTCTTC.